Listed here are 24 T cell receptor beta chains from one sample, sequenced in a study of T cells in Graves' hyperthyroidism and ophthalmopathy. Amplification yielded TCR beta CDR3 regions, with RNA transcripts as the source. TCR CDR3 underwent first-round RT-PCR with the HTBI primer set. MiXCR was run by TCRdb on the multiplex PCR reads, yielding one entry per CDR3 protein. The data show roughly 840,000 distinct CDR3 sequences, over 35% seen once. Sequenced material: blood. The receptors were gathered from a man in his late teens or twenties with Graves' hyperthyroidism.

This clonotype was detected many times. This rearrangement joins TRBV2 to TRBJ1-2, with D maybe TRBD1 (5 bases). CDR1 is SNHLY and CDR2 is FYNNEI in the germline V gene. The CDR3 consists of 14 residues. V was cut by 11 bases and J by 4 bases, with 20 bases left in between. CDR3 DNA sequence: TGTGCCGATAGGGGTACCCCCGGGAGCTATGGCTACACCTTC. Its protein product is CADRGTPGSYGYTF.

This chain's CDR3 is CASSMTLRSTEAFF. CDR3 nucleotides: TGTGCCAGCAGTATGACCCTGAGGAGCACTGAAGCTTTCTTT. The chain has TRBV9 and TRBJ1-1, with D unclear. The CDR3 runs 14 residues. CDR1 SGDLS and CDR2 YYNGEE come from the germline V gene. Between the trimmed V and J ends, which lost 5 bases and 4 bases, there was a span of 15 bases.

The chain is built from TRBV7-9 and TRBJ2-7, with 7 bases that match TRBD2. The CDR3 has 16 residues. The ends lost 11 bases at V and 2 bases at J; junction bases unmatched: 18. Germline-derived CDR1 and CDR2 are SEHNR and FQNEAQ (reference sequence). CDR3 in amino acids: CAGESYGASGPYEQYF. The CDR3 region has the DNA TGTGCCGGAGAATCCTACGGGGCTAGCGGTCCCTACGAGCAGTACTTC.

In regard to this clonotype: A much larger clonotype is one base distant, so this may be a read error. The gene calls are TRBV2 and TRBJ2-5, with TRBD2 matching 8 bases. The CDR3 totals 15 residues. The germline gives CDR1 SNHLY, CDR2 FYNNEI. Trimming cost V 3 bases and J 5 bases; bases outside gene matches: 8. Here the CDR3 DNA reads TGTGCCAGCAGTGATATAGCGGGACTTGGGGAGACCCAGTACTTC. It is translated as CASSDIAGLGETQYF.

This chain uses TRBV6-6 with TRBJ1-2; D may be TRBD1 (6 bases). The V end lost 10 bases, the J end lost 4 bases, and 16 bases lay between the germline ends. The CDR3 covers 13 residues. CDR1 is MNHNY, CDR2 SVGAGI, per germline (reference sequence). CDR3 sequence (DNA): TGTGCCAAGGACCGGACAGTGACCTATGGCTACACCTTC. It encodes CAKDRTVTYGYTF.

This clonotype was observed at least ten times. This CDR3 is CASSLGRFEQYF. The CDR3 nucleotides are TGTGCCAGCAGCTTAGGCCGATTCGAGCAGTACTTC. The chain employs TRBV13 and TRBJ2-7; D unresolved. Germline V lookup: CDR1 PRHDT, CDR2 FYEKMQ (reference sequence). V dropped 0 bases and J dropped 6 bases, with 6 bases sitting between them. The CDR3 is 12 residues long.

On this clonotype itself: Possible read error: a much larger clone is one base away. The CDR3 DNA is TGTGCCAGCAGCTTAGCCCGTGGCACCATATATTTT. Protein: CASSLARGTIYF. The gene calls are TRBV7-2 and TRBJ1-3; D ambiguous. Germline CDR1 and CDR2: SGHTA and FQGNSA. V shed 0 bases and J shed 9 bases, with 6 bases lying between them. The CDR3 contains 12 residues. Looking up the rest from reference TRBV7-2 and TRBJ1-3 gives the full variable domain: GAGVSQSPSNKVTEKGKDVELRCDPISGHTALYWYRQSLGQGLEFLIYFQGNSAPDKSGLPSDRFSAERTGGSVSTLTIQRTQQEDSAVYLCASSLARGTIYFGEGSWLTVV.

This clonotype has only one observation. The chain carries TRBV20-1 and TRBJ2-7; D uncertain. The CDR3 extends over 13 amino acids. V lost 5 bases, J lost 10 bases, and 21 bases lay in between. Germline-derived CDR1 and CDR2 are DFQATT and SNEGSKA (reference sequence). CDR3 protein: CSAGHGGNQPQYF. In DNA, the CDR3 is TGCAGTGCTGGCCATGGCGGCAATCAGCCCCAGTACTTC.

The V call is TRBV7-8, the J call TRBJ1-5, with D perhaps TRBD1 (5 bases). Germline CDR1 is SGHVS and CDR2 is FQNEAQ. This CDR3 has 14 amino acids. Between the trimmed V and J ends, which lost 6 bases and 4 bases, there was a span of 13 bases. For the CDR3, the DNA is TGTGCCAGCAGTCCAGGGACCCAAAATCAGCCCCAGCATTTT. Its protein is CASSPGTQNQPQHF.

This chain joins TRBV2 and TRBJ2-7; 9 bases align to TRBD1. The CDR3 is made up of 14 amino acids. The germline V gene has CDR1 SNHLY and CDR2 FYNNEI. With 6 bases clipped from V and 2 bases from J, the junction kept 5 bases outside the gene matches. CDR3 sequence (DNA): TGTGCCAGCAGCGTCCGGACAGGGGCCTACGAGCAGTACTTC. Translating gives CASSVRTGAYEQYF.

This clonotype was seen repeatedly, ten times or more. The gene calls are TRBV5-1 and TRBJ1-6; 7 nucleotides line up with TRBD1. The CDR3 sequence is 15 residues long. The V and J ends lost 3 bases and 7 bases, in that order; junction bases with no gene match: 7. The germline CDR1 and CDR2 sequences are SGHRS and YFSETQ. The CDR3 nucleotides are TGCGCCAGCAGCTACAGCGGGACAGCGAATTCACCCCTCCACTTT. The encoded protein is CASSYSGTANSPLHF.

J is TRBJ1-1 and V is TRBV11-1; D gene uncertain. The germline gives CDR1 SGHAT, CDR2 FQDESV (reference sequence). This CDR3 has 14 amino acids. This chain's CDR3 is CARDLEGVETEAFF. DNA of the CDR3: TGTGCTAGAGATCTCGAGGGTGTGGAAACTGAAGCTTTCTTT.

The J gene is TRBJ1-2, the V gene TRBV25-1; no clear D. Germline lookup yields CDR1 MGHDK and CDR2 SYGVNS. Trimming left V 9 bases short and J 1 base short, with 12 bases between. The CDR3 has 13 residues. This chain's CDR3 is CASCGLGNYGYTF. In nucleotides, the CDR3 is TGTGCCAGTTGTGGGCTGGGTAACTATGGCTACACCTTC.

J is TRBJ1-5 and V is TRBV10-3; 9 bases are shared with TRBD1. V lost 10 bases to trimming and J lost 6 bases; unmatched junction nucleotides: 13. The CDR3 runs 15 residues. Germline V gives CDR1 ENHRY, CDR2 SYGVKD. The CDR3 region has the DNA TGTGCCACCGGGACAGGGCCGGGGGCAGGTCAGCCCCAGCATTTT. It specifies CATGTGPGAGQPQHF.

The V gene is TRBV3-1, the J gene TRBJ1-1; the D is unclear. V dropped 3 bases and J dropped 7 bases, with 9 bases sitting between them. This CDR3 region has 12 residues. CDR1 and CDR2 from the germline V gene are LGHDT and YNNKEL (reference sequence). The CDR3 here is CASSHPDLEAFF. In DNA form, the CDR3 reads TGTGCCAGCAGCCACCCGGACCTTGAAGCTTTCTTT.

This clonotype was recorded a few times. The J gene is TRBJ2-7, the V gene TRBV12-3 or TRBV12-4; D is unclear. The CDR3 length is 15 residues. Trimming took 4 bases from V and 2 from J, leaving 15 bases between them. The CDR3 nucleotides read TGTGCCAGCAGTTCCGGTAGGCTACGCGCCTACGAGCAGTACTTC. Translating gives CASSSGRLRAYEQYF.

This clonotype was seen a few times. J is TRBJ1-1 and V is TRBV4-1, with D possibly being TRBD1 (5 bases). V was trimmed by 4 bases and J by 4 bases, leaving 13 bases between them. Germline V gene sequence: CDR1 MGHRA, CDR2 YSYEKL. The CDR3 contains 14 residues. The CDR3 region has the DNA TGCGCCAGCAGCCTTGCCAGGGATTTCACTGAAGCTTTCTTT. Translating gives CASSLARDFTEAFF.

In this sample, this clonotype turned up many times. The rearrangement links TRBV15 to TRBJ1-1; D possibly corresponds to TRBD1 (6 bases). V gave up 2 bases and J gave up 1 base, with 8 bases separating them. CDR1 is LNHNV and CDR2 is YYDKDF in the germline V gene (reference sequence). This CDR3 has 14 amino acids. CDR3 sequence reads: CATSRRGGNTEAFF. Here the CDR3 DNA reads TGTGCCACCAGCAGAAGGGGGGGGAACACTGAAGCTTTCTTT.

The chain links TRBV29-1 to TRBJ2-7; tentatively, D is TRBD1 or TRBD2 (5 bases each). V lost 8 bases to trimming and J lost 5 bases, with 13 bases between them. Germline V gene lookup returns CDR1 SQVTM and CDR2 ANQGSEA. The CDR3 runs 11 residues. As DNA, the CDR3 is TGCAGCAGAGGGGCCAGGGACGAGCAGTACTTC. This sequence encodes CSRGARDEQYF.

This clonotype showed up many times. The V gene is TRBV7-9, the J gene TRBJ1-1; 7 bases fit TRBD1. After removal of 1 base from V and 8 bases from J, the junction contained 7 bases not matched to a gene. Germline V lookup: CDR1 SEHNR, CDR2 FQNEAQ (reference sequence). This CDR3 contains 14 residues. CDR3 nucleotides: TGTGCCAGCAGCTTAGGGGCTGTGGACAGGGAAGCTTTCTTT. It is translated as CASSLGAVDREAFF.

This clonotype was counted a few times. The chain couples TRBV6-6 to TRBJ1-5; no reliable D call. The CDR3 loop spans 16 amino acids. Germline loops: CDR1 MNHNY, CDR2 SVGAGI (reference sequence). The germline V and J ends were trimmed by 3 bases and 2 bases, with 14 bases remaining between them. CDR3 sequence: CASSYVNDYGNQPQHF. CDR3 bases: TGTGCCAGCAGTTATGTAAATGACTATGGCAATCAGCCCCAGCATTTT.

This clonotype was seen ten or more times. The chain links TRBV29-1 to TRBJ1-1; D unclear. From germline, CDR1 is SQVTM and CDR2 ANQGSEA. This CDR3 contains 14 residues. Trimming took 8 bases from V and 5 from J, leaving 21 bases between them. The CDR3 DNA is TGCAGCTGCTGGACTGGCCCCATGGGTACTGAAGCTTTCTTT. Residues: CSCWTGPMGTEAFF.

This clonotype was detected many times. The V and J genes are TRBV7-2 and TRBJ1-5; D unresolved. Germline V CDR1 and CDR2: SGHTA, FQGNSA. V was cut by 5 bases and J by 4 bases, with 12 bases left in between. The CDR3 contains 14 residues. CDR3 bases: TGTGCCAGCAGCCTCGGGCCCTGGAATCAGCCCCAGCATTTT. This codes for CASSLGPWNQPQHF.

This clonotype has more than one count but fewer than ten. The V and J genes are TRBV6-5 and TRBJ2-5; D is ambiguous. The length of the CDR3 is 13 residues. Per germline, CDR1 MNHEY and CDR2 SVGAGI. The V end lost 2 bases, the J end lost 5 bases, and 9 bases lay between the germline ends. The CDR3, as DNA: TGTGCCAGCAGTTACGATGGCGAGGAGACCCAGTACTTC. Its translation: CASSYDGEETQYF.